This T cell receptor beta chain emerged from a study of T cell changes during pregnancy in multiple sclerosis. CDR3 length: 14 amino acids. V lost 4 bases and J lost 1, with 10 bases in between. Germline CDR1 reads ENHRY; CDR2 reads SYGVKD. The method was immunoSEQ multiplex PCR; TCRdb's version includes in-frame clones alone and lacks a portion of them. This sample carries about 49,000 clones, around 91% of them seen once, and the ten largest clones take roughly 5%. This clonotype was obtained from a female donor in good health, enrolled as a control in a pregnancy study. This chain links TRBV10-3 with TRBJ1-1, with D perhaps TRBD1 (5 bases). The sample was peripheral blood, taken after pregnancy. DNA for the CDR3: TGTGCCATCAGTGTGAACAGGCAGAACACTGAAGCTTTCTTT. Encoded protein: CAISVNRQNTEAFF.